The clone carrying this TCR beta chain was observed a few times. Its antigen is still unknown. The PCR ran on 60 Vbeta and 13 Jbeta primers. Profiled with immunoSEQ multiplex PCR; TCRdb holds only in-frame clones, not every one. The table lists 140,000 to 150,000 clones, approximately 70% of them singletons. This record belongs to a study of cytomegalovirus exposure and HLA in healthy donors. Study-level results: A later analysis showed HLA-associated TCR beta chains outstripping equally common others in clonal expansion. The authors later linked a missense DCLRE1C variant to TCR beta V- and J-gene trimming. Researchers reported from a later analysis that most CMV-associated TCR beta chains appeared HLA-restricted.

In germline, CDR1 is MGHDK, CDR2 SYGVNS. The V and J ends lost 2 bases and 0 bases respectively, with 4 bases between them. The CDR3 length is 13 residues. The TCR originated in a woman aged 60-70 years in good health and CMV-seronegative. Sequencing input: PBMCs. The chain uses TRBV25-1 and TRBJ1-2, with unresolved D. The chain's CDR3 is CASSERSNYGYTF. CDR3 DNA sequence: TGTGCCAGCAGTGAACGTTCTAACTATGGCTACACCTTC.